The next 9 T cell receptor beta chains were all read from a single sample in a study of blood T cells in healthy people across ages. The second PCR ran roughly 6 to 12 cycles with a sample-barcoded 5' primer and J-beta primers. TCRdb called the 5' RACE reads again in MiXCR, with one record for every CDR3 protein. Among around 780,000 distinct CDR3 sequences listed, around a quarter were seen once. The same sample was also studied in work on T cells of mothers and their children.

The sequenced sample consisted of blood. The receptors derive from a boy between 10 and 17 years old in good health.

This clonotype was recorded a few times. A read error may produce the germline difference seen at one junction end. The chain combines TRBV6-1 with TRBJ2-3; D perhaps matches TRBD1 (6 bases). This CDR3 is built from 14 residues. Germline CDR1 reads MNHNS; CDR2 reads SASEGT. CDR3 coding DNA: TGTGCCAGCACTGGGACACCCAGCACGGATACGCAGTATTTT. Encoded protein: CASTGTPSTDTQYF.

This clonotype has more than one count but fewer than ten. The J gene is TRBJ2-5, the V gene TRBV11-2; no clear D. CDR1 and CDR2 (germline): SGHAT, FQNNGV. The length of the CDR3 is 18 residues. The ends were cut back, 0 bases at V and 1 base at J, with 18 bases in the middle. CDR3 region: CASSLETASAYFQETQYF. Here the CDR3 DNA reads TGTGCCAGCAGCTTAGAGACGGCGTCGGCGTACTTCCAAGAGACCCAGTACTTC.

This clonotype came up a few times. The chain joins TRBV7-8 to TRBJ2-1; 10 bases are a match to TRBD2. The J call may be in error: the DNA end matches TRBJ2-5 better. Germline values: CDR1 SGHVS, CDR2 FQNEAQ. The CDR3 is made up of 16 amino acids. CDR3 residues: CASSSRTSGEVETQYF. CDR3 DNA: TGTGCCAGCAGCTCAAGGACTAGCGGAGAGGTGGAGACCCAGTACTTC.

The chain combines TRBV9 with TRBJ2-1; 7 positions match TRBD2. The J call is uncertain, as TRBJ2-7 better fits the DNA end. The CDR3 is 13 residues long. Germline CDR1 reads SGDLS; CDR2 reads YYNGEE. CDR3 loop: CASSVSGVGEQYF. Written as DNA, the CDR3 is TGTGCCAGCAGCGTAAGCGGGGTGGGGGAGCAGTACTTC.

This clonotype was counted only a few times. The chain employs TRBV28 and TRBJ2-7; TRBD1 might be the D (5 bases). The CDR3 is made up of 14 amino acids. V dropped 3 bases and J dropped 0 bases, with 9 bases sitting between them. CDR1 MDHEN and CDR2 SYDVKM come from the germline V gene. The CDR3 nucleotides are TGTGCCAGCAGTTTCCCCCAGGGCTCCTACGAGCAGTACTTC. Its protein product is CASSFPQGSYEQYF.

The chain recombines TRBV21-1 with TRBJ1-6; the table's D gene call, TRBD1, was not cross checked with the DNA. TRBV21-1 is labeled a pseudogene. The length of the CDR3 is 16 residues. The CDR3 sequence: CASGRGAVKVNSPLHF. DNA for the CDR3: TGTGCCAGCGGACGTGGGGCGGTAAAGGTTAACTCACCCCTCCACTTT.

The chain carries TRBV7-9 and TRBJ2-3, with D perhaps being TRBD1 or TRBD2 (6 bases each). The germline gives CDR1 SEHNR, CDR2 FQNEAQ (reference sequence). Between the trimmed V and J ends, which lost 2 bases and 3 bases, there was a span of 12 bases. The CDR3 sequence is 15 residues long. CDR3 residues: CASSLSLGGTDTQYF. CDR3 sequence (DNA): TGTGCCAGCAGCTTATCCTTAGGGGGGACAGATACGCAGTATTTT.

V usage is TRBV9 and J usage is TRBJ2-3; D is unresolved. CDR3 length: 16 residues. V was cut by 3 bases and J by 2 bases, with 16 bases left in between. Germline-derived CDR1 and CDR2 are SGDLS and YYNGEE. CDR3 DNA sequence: TGTGCCAGCAGCGGGGGATTAGACCCACTCACAGATACGCAGTATTTT. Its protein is CASSGGLDPLTDTQYF.

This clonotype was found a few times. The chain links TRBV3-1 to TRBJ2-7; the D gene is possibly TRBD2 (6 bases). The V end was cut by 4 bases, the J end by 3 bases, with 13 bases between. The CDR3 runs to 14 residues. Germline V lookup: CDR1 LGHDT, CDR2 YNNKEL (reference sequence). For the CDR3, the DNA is TGTGCCAGCAGCCCCGGGACTCCTCACTACGAGCAGTACTTC. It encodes CASSPGTPHYEQYF.